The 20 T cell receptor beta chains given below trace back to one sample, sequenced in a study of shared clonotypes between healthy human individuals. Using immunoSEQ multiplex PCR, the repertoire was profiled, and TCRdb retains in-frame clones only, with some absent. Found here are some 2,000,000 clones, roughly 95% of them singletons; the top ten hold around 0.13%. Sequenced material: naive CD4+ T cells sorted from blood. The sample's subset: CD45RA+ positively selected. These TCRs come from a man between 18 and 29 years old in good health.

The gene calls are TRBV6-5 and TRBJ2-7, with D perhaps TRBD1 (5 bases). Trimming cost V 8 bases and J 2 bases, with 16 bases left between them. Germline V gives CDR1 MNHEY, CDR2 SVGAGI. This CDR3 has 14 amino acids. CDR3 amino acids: CASLKGVGTYEQYF. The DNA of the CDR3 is TGTGCCAGCCTAAAAGGGGTAGGAACCTACGAGCAGTACTTC.

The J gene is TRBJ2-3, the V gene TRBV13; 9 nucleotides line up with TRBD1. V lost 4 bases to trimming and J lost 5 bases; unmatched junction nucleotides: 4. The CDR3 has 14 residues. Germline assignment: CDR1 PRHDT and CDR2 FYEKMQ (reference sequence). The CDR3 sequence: CASSSGQGVDTQYF. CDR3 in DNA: TGTGCCAGCAGCTCGGGACAGGGCGTAGATACGCAGTATTTT.

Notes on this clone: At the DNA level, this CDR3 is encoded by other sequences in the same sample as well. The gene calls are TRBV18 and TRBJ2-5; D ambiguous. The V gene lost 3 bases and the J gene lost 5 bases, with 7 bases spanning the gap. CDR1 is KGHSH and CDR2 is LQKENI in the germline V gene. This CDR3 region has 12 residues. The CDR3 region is CASSPTRETQYF. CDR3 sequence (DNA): TGTGCCAGCTCACCTACGAGGGAGACCCAGTACTTC.

CDR3 in amino acids: CATRLAASYEQYF. The CDR3 nucleotides read TGTGCCACCCGACTAGCCGCATCCTACGAGCAGTACTTC. This chain connects TRBV2 to TRBJ2-7; 7 nucleotides agree with TRBD2. CDR1 and CDR2 (germline): SNHLY, FYNNEI. V lost 10 bases to trimming and J lost 1 base; unmatched junction nucleotides: 7. The CDR3 sequence is 13 residues long.

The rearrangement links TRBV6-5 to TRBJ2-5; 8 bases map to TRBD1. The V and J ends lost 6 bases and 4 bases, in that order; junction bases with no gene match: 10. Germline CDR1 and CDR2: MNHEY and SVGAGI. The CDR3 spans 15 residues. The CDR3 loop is CASSPRRQGTETQYF. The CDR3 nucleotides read TGTGCCAGCAGCCCCCGGAGACAGGGGACAGAGACCCAGTACTTC.

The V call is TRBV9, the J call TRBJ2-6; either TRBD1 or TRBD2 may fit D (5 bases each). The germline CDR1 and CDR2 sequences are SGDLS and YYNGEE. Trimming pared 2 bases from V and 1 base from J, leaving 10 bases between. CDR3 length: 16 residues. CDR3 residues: CASSVEGSSGANVLTF. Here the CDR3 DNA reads TGTGCCAGCAGCGTTGAGGGGTCATCTGGGGCCAACGTCCTGACTTTC.

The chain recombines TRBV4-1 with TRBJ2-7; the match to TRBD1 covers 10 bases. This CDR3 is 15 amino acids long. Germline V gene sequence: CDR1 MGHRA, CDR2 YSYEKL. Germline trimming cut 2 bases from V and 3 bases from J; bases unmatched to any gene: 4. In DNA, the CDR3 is TGCGCCAGCAGCCAAACGACAGGGGGCATCTACGAGCAGTACTTC. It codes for CASSQTTGGIYEQYF.

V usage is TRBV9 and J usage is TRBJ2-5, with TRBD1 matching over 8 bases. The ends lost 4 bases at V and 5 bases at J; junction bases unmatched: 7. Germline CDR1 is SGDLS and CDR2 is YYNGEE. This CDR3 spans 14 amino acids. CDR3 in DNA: TGTGCCAGCAGCCTCAGGGGGCTGATGGAGACCCAGTACTTC. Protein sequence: CASSLRGLMETQYF.

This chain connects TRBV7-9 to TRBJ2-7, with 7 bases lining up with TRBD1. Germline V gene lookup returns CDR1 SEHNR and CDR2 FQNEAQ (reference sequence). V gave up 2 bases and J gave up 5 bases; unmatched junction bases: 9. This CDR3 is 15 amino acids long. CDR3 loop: CASSLLRPGGDEQYF. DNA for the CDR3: TGTGCCAGCAGCTTATTGCGACCAGGGGGTGACGAGCAGTACTTC. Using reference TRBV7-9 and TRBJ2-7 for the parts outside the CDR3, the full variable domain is DTGVSQNPRHKITKRGQNVTFRCDPISEHNRLYWYRQTLGQGPEFLTYFQNEAQLEKSRLLSDRFSAERPKGSFSTLEIQRTEQGDSAMYLCASSLLRPGGDEQYFGPGTRLTVT.

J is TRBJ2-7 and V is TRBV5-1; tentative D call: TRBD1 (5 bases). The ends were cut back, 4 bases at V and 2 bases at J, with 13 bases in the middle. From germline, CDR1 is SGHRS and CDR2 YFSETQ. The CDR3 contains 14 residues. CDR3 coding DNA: TGCGCCAGCAGCGAGCAGGGAATTACCTACGAGCAGTACTTC. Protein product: CASSEQGITYEQYF.

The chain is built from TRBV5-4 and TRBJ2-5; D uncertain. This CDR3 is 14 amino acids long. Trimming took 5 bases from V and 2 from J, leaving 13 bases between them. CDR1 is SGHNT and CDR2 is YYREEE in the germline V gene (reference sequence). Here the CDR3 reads CASRATYQQETQYF. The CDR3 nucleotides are TGTGCCAGCAGGGCCACGTACCAACAAGAGACCCAGTACTTC.

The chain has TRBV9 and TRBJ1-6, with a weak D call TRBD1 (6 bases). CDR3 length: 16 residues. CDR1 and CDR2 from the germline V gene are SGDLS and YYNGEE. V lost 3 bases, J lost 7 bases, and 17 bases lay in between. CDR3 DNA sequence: TGTGCCAGCAGCGCCCCGGGGCAGGGGAGAAATTCACCCCTCCACTTT. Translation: CASSAPGQGRNSPLHF.

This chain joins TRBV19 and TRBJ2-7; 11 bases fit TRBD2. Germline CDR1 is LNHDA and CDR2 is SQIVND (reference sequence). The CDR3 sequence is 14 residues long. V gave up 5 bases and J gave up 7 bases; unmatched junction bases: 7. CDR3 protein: CASSGLAGGKEQYF. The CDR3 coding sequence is TGTGCCAGTAGTGGTCTAGCGGGAGGAAAGGAGCAGTACTTC.

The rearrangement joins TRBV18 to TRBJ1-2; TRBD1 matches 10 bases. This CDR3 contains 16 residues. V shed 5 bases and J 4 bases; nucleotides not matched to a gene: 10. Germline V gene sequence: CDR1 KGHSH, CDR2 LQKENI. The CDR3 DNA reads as TGTGCCAGCTCATCGGACAGGGGGTTAAGAACCTATGGCTACACCTTC. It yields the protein CASSSDRGLRTYGYTF. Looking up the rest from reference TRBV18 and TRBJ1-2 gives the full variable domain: NAGVMQNPRHLVRRRGQEARLRCSPMKGHSHVYWYRQLPEEGLKFMVYLQKENIIDESGMPKERFSAEFPKEGPSILRIQQVVRGDSAAYFCASSSDRGLRTYGYTFGSGTRLTVV.

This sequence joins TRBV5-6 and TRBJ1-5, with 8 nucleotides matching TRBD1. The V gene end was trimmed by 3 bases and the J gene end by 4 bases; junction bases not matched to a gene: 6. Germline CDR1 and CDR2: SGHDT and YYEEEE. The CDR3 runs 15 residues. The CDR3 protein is CASSSLRTGNQPQHF. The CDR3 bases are TGTGCCAGCAGCTCGCTCCGGACAGGGAATCAGCCCCAGCATTTT.

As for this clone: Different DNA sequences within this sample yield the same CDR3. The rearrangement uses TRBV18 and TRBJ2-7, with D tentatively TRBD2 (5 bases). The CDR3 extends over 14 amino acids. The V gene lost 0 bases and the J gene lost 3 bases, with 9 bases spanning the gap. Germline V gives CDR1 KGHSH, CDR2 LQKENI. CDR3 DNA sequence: TGTGCCAGCTCACCACCGGGCCGGGGCTACGAGCAGTACTTC. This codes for CASSPPGRGYEQYF. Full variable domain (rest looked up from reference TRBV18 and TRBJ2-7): NAGVMQNPRHLVRRRGQEARLRCSPMKGHSHVYWYRQLPEEGLKFMVYLQKENIIDESGMPKERFSAEFPKEGPSILRIQQVVRGDSAAYFCASSPPGRGYEQYFGPGTRLTVT.

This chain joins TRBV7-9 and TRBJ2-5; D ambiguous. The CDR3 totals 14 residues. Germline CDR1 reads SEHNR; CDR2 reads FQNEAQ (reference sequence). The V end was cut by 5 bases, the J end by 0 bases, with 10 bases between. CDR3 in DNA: TGTGCCAGCAGCCCCCTATCGTACCAAGAGACCCAGTACTTC. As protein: CASSPLSYQETQYF.

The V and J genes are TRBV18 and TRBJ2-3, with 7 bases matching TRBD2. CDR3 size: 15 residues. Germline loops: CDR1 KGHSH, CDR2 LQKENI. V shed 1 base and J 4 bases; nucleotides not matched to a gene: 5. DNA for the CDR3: TGTGCCAGCTCACCACGGGGAGCGGGGTCAGATACGCAGTATTTT. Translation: CASSPRGAGSDTQYF.

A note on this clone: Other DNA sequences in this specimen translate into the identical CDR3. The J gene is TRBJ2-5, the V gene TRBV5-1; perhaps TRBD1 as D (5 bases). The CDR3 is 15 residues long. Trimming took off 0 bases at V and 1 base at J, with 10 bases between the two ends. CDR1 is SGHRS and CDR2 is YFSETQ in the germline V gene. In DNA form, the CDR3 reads TGCGCCAGCAGCTTGGCCCAGGGCAGCCAAGAGACCCAGTACTTC. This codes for CASSLAQGSQETQYF.

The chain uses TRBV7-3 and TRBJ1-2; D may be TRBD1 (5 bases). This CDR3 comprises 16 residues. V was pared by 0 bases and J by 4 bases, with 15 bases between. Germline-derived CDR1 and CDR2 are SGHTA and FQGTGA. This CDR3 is CASSLTGREGTYGYTF. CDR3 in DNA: TGTGCCAGCAGCTTAACCGGGCGGGAGGGGACCTATGGCTACACCTTC.